Presented here are 17 T cell receptor beta chains from one specimen sequenced in a study of post-analysis software for immune sequencing data. Whole-study results and caveats: Five TRBV segments appeared more often in patients than in controls, and TRBV5-6, TRBV5-1 and TRBV20-1 were among these.

Their target antigens are unknown. Incorporated into the TCR beta cDNA libraries were unique molecular identifiers, which served to reduce PCR and sequencing biases. One entry per CDR3 protein results from TCRdb running MiXCR on the PCR reads. The sample holds hundreds of thousands of distinct CDR3 sequences, 30% seen once. The sequenced material came from blood. These receptors all stem from a girl aged 10 to 17 with multiple sclerosis.

The V call is TRBV7-2, the J call TRBJ1-4; the D is unclear. V lost 4 bases, J lost 8 bases, and 14 bases lay in between. The CDR3 spans 14 residues. The germline gives CDR1 SGHTA, CDR2 FQGNSA. The CDR3 is CASSSHPGGEKLFF. In DNA, the CDR3 is TGTGCCAGCAGCTCCCATCCCGGAGGGGAAAAACTGTTTTTT.

This clonotype came up a few times. This chain connects TRBV7-6 to TRBJ2-1; 10 bases line up with TRBD1. This CDR3 spans 14 amino acids. Losses at the gene ends were 6 bases for V and 6 bases for J; bases not matched to a gene: 5. Germline V CDR1 and CDR2: SGHVS, FNYEAQ. The CDR3 reads CASSRTGGRNEQFF. Here the CDR3 DNA reads TGTGCCAGCAGTCGGACAGGGGGGCGCAATGAGCAGTTCTTC.

V gene TRBV29-1 combines with J gene TRBJ2-1; no clear D gene. Near its end, the DNA agrees better with TRBJ2-7, so the J call may be wrong. The CDR3 consists of 14 residues. Germline V gene data show CDR1 as SQVTM and CDR2 as ANQGSEA. This CDR3 is CSAIAPALYNEQYF. CDR3 sequence (DNA): TGCAGCGCCATTGCACCAGCGCTTTACAATGAGCAGTACTTC.

There are a few counts of this clonotype. This chain joins TRBV10-3 and TRBJ2-3, with a tentative D call TRBD2 (6 bases). The CDR3 sequence is 13 residues long. The germline V and J ends were trimmed by 8 bases and 6 bases, with 15 bases remaining between them. Germline CDR1 and CDR2: ENHRY and SYGVKD. In DNA form, the CDR3 reads TGTGCCATCTACGGGGGAGTGGACGATACGCAGTATTTT. Protein: CAIYGGVDDTQYF.

The genes are TRBV5-1 and TRBJ2-5, with D perhaps being TRBD1 or TRBD2 (5 bases each). Trimming cost V 4 bases and J 3 bases, with 13 bases left between them. Germline CDR1 is SGHRS and CDR2 is YFSETQ. The CDR3 runs 14 residues. The CDR3 DNA sequence: TGCGCCAGCAGCCTCTCCGGGACGGAAGAGACCCAGTACTTC. As protein: CASSLSGTEETQYF.

This rearrangement joins TRBV4-2 to TRBJ2-1, with D possibly TRBD2 on 6 matching bases. Looked up from germline, CDR1 is LGHNA and CDR2 is YNFKEQ. CDR3 length: 16 amino acids. V lost 3 bases and J 9 bases, leaving 21 bases between the germline ends. The CDR3 DNA sequence: TGTGCCAGCAGCCACCGCTGGGGCAGGGTGGGAGGTGAGCAGTTCTTC. Translating it yields CASSHRWGRVGGEQFF.

This clonotype showed up just a few times. A read error may account for a junction end that differs from germline. The chain uses TRBV4-1 and TRBJ2-5; maybe TRBD2 (6 bases). Germline loops: CDR1 MGHRA, CDR2 YSYEKL. The CDR3 sequence is 14 residues long. The CDR3 reads CVSSQKQGGFTQYF. For the CDR3, the DNA is TGCGTCAGCAGCCAAAAGCAGGGAGGCTTCACCCAGTACTTC.

The CDR3 loop reads CASSSTAGTGEQYF. CDR3 sequence (DNA): TGTGCCAGCAGCTCTACAGCCGGAACAGGGGAGCAGTACTTC. The chain couples TRBV2 to TRBJ2-7, with D perhaps TRBD1 (6 bases). The V end was cut by 6 bases, the J end by 7 bases, with 19 bases between. The germline CDR1 and CDR2 sequences are SNHLY and FYNNEI. This CDR3 has 14 amino acids.

This clonotype was counted only a few times. The CDR3 here is CSARDALDQQSYNEQFF. CDR3 sequence (DNA): TGCAGTGCTAGAGACGCCCTGGACCAACAATCGTACAATGAGCAGTTCTTC. The chain has TRBV20-1 and TRBJ2-1, with D hard to call. This CDR3 region has 17 residues. V lost 0 bases, J lost 4 bases, and 19 bases lay in between. CDR1 is DFQATT, CDR2 SNEGSKA, per germline (reference sequence).

The V call is TRBV20-1, the J call TRBJ2-7, with D hard to call. The CDR3 spans 11 residues. Between the trimmed V and J ends, which lost 3 bases and 6 bases, there was a span of 9 bases. CDR1 and CDR2 from the germline V gene are DFQATT and SNEGSKA (reference sequence). CDR3 DNA: TGCAGTGCTAGGACTGGGATCGAGCAGTACTTC. Translation: CSARTGIEQYF.

This chain connects TRBV5-6 to TRBJ2-7; D is undetermined. Germline lookup yields CDR1 SGHDT and CDR2 YYEEEE. Trimming took 2 bases from V and 0 from J, leaving 9 bases between them. The CDR3 covers 14 residues. CDR3 coding DNA: TGTGCCAGCAGCTTCCGGGTCTCCTCCTACGAGCAGTACTTC. It codes for CASSFRVSSYEQYF.

The chain uses TRBV13 and TRBJ1-2; D unresolved. There are 15 residues in the CDR3. V dropped 6 bases and J dropped 3 bases, with 17 bases sitting between them. The V gene's germline CDR1 is PRHDT and CDR2 FYEKMQ (reference sequence). The CDR3 DNA is TGTGCCAGCAGGCTAGGGTCCACCTCGTACTATGGCTACACCTTC. Amino acids: CASRLGSTSYYGYTF.

In DNA, the CDR3 is TGCAGTGCTAGCACCGGGACTAGCGGTATCTACGAGCAGTACTTC. Translated, it gives CSASTGTSGIYEQYF. This chain connects TRBV20-1 to TRBJ2-7, with TRBD2 identical over 11 bases. V trimming: 3 bases; J trimming: 3 bases; junction bases outside the gene matches: 7. The V gene's germline CDR1 is DFQATT and CDR2 SNEGSKA (reference sequence). The CDR3 has 15 residues.

A few counts support this clonotype. The V and J genes are TRBV12-3 or TRBV12-4 and TRBJ2-5, with D perhaps matching TRBD1 (5 bases). V dropped 3 bases and J dropped 5 bases, with 16 bases sitting between them. There are 15 residues in the CDR3. CDR3 sequence: CASSFLGHPGETQYF. DNA for the CDR3: TGTGCCAGCAGTTTCCTAGGACACCCAGGGGAGACCCAGTACTTC.

The chain has TRBV7-2 and TRBJ2-7; no clear D. The CDR3 contains 16 residues. CDR1 and CDR2 from the germline V gene are SGHTA and FQGNSA. Trimming removed 0 bases from V and 7 bases from J, with 19 bases in between. CDR3 bases: TGTGCCAGCAGCTTAGCGGATTCCGGGTGGTACAATGAGCAGTACTTC. It specifies CASSLADSGWYNEQYF.

This clonotype came up a few times. This chain connects TRBV29-1 to TRBJ1-2, with TRBD1 as a possible D gene (6 bases). This CDR3 is 12 amino acids long. Trimming took 8 bases from V and 8 from J, leaving 18 bases between them. Germline V lookup: CDR1 SQVTM, CDR2 ANQGSEA. The CDR3 DNA follows: TGCAGCTCCAACAGGGACCCAGGGGGCTACACCTTC. Encoded protein: CSSNRDPGGYTF.

CDR3 in DNA: TGCGCCAGCAGCCAAGGGTCGGAAGTCTATGGCTACACCTTC. It specifies CASSQGSEVYGYTF. The chain is built from TRBV4-1 and TRBJ1-2, with D hard to call. Germline CDR1 is MGHRA and CDR2 is YSYEKL. The CDR3 is 14 residues long. The V and J ends lost 1 base and 4 bases respectively, with 10 bases between them.